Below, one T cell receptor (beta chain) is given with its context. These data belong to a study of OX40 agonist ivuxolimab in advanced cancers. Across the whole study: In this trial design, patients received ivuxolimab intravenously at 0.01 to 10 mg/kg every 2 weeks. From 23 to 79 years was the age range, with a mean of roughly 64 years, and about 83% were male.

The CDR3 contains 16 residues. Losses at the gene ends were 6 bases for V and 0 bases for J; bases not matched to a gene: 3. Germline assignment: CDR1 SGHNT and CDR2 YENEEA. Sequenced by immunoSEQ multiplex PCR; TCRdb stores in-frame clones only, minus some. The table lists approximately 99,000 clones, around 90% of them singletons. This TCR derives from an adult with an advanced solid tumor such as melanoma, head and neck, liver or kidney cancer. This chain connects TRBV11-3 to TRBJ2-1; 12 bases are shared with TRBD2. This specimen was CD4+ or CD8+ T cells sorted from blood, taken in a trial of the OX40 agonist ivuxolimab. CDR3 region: CASSQTSGSSYNEQFF. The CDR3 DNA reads TGTGCCAGCAGTCAGACTAGCGGGAGCTCCTACAATGAGCAGTTCTTC.